Each of the 29 T cell receptor beta chains below was sequenced from the same sample in a study of shared clonotypes between healthy human individuals. TCRdb keeps only in-frame clones here, not all; method: immunoSEQ multiplex PCR. The table records over 950,000 clones, approximately 80% of them present only once. Material for sequencing was memory CD4+ T cells from PBMCs. Specified subset: CD45RA-negative fraction. The origin of the receptors is a man aged 18 to 29 in good health. Some clones in this sample may be carry-over from other donors' samples.

This chain uses TRBV7-3 with TRBJ2-7, with 11 nucleotides matching TRBD2. The J segment lost 0 bases and the V segment lost 5 bases, leaving 3 bases of the junction unmatched. The CDR3 runs 15 residues. Looked up from germline, CDR1 is SGHTA and CDR2 is FQGTGA. CDR3 sequence: CASSPTSGNSYEQYF. The CDR3 DNA is TGTGCCAGCAGCCCGACTAGCGGGAACTCCTACGAGCAGTACTTC.

The rearrangement joins TRBV11-1 to TRBJ1-1; 7 bases line up with TRBD1. The length of the CDR3 is 16 residues. Germline V gene sequence: CDR1 SGHAT, CDR2 FQDESV (reference sequence). V lost 0 bases to trimming and J lost 1 base; unmatched junction nucleotides: 5. CDR3 loop: CASSLAPGQQNTEAFF. The CDR3 DNA is TGTGCCAGCAGCTTAGCACCGGGACAGCAGAACACTGAAGCTTTCTTT.

This clone has only a few counts. Other DNA sequences in the same sample also yield this CDR3. This sequence joins TRBV2 and TRBJ2-7; possibly TRBD1 for D (5 bases). Trimming left V 1 base short and J 1 base short, with 8 bases between. The CDR3 has 14 amino acids. The germline V gene has CDR1 SNHLY and CDR2 FYNNEI. This chain's CDR3 is CASSEGQGSYEQYF. CDR3 DNA sequence: TGTGCCAGCAGTGAAGGGCAGGGATCCTACGAGCAGTACTTC.

Ten or more counts support this clone. The chain is built from TRBV4-1 and TRBJ2-1, with 8 bases that match TRBD2. Per the germline V gene, CDR1 is MGHRA and CDR2 is YSYEKL. V gave up 6 bases and J gave up 2 bases; unmatched junction bases: 9. The CDR3 extends over 16 amino acids. The CDR3 region is CASSHTSGRTYNEQFF. The CDR3 nucleotides are TGCGCCAGCAGTCATACTAGCGGAAGGACCTACAATGAGCAGTTCTTC.

The chain combines TRBV4-1 with TRBJ2-2; possible D gene TRBD2, 5 bases. V dropped 0 bases and J dropped 3 bases, with 8 bases sitting between them. Per the germline V gene, CDR1 is MGHRA and CDR2 is YSYEKL. This CDR3 is 15 amino acids long. CDR3 amino acids: CASSQDLRDTGELFF. The CDR3 coding sequence is TGCGCCAGCAGCCAAGATCTGAGGGACACCGGGGAGCTGTTTTTT.

The table lists this clone with a few counts. The V gene is TRBV18, the J gene TRBJ1-1; possible D gene TRBD1, 6 bases. The CDR3 totals 13 residues. CDR1 is KGHSH, CDR2 LQKENI, per germline. V lost 4 bases to trimming and J lost 7 bases, with 13 bases between them. CDR3 sequence (DNA): TGTGCCAGCTCACGACTTGCACAGGGTGAAGCTTTCTTT. Translated: CASSRLAQGEAFF.

This chain links TRBV7-9 with TRBJ1-6; perhaps TRBD1 as D (5 bases). Trimming cost V 0 bases and J 5 bases, with 5 bases left between them. Germline CDR1 SEHNR, CDR2 FQNEAQ (reference sequence). The CDR3 is 14 amino acids. CDR3 nucleotide sequence: TGTGCCAGCAGCTTAGCAGGGGATAATTCACCCCTCCACTTT. Its protein is CASSLAGDNSPLHF.

The V gene is TRBV18, the J gene TRBJ1-1; D is undetermined. In germline, CDR1 is KGHSH, CDR2 LQKENI. Trimming took off 5 bases at V and 11 bases at J, with 18 bases between the two ends. CDR3 length: 13 residues. The CDR3 DNA follows: TGTGCCAGCTCATCCGACCCCAACACCAGGGCTTTCTTT. Amino acids: CASSSDPNTRAFF. The full variable domain, with the rest looked up from reference TRBV18 and TRBJ1-1, is NAGVMQNPRHLVRRRGQEARLRCSPMKGHSHVYWYRQLPEEGLKFMVYLQKENIIDESGMPKERFSAEFPKEGPSILRIQQVVRGDSAAYFCASSSDPNTRAFFGQGTRLTVV.

This clone was seen only a few times. The rearrangement links TRBV28 to TRBJ1-2; 9 nucleotides agree with TRBD1. Germline CDR1 reads MDHEN; CDR2 reads SYDVKM. With 3 bases clipped from V and 3 bases from J, the junction kept 14 bases outside the gene matches. The CDR3 is 18 residues long. CDR3 DNA sequence: TGTGCCAGCAGTTTTCCCCGGGACAGGGCAACACCAGACTATGGCTACACCTTC. Protein: CASSFPRDRATPDYGYTF.

This clone came up a few times. The CDR3 sequence is CASSEYGGNTIYF. CDR3 DNA: TGTGCCAGCAGTGAATACGGCGGAAACACCATATATTTT. V and J are TRBV25-1 and TRBJ1-3, with no clear D. V lost 0 bases, J lost 4 bases, and 4 bases lay in between. The length of the CDR3 is 13 residues. The germline V gene encodes CDR1 MGHDK and CDR2 SYGVNS.

This chain connects TRBV9 to TRBJ2-3; 7 bases agree with TRBD2. Trimming removed 3 bases from V and 0 bases from J; junction bases left unmatched: 7. The CDR3 spans 16 residues. Looked up from germline, CDR1 is SGDLS and CDR2 is YYNGEE. The CDR3: CASSAHSRESTDTQYF. DNA of the CDR3: TGTGCCAGCAGCGCCCACTCGCGGGAGAGCACAGATACGCAGTATTTT.

This rearrangement joins TRBV4-3 to TRBJ2-2, with D hard to call. The CDR3 extends over 17 amino acids. Between the trimmed V and J ends, which lost 3 bases and 0 bases, there was a span of 14 bases. The germline gives CDR1 LGHNA, CDR2 YSLEER. The CDR3 nucleotides are TGCGCCAGCAGCCAGATGCCAGACTCCGCGAACACCGGGGAGCTGTTTTTT. It specifies CASSQMPDSANTGELFF.

This clone was recorded once. The chain has TRBV7-2 and TRBJ2-2, with 13 positions matching TRBD2. This CDR3 contains 18 residues. CDR1 SGHTA and CDR2 FQGNSA come from the germline V gene. Losses at the gene ends were 4 bases for V and 1 base for J; bases not matched to a gene: 6. CDR3 nucleotide sequence: TGTGCCAGCAGCTCTTCTCGGACTAGCGGGGGGAACACCGGGGAGCTGTTTTTT. Translation gives CASSSSRTSGGNTGELFF.

The chain recombines TRBV18 with TRBJ1-2; the match to TRBD1 covers 8 bases. Germline V gene lookup returns CDR1 KGHSH and CDR2 LQKENI. The CDR3 has 15 amino acids. The V gene end was trimmed by 4 bases and the J gene end by 8 bases; junction bases not matched to a gene: 12. The CDR3 region has the DNA TGTGCCAGCTCACTCAGGGACAGGACCTATCAAGGCTACACCTTC. Protein sequence: CASSLRDRTYQGYTF. Supplemented by reference TRBV18 and TRBJ1-2, the full variable domain reads NAGVMQNPRHLVRRRGQEARLRCSPMKGHSHVYWYRQLPEEGLKFMVYLQKENIIDESGMPKERFSAEFPKEGPSILRIQQVVRGDSAAYFCASSLRDRTYQGYTFGSGTRLTVV.

At least ten counts were recorded for this clone. This chain connects TRBV28 to TRBJ2-3; TRBD1 matches 8 bases. The CDR3 runs to 15 residues. V shed 5 bases, J shed 3 bases, and the junction held 7 bases outside the gene matches. The germline CDR1 and CDR2 sequences are MDHEN and SYDVKM. Here the CDR3 DNA reads TGTGCCAGCAGTCCCTCGACAGGGGTAACAGATACGCAGTATTTT. Residues: CASSPSTGVTDTQYF.

The rearrangement joins TRBV15 to TRBJ1-5, with 10 nucleotides matching TRBD1. Germline values: CDR1 LNHNV, CDR2 YYDKDF (reference sequence). The CDR3 has 16 residues. With 0 bases clipped from V and 5 bases from J, the junction kept 4 bases outside the gene matches. The CDR3 sequence: CATSRDTGQGYQPQHF. The CDR3 DNA is TGTGCCACCAGCAGAGATACGGGACAGGGGTATCAGCCCCAGCATTTT.

A single count supports this clone. The CDR3 sequence is CASSSGLPVTYNEQFF. The CDR3 bases are TGTGCCAGCAGCTCGGGACTGCCCGTTACCTACAATGAGCAGTTCTTC. V usage is TRBV7-3 and J usage is TRBJ2-1; D may be TRBD2 (6 bases). Germline CDR1 SGHTA, CDR2 FQGTGA. Trimming took 4 bases from V and 2 from J, leaving 15 bases between them. This CDR3 has 16 residues.

The rearrangement uses TRBV5-1 and TRBJ2-1, with a possible D match to TRBD2 (5 bases). The length of the CDR3 is 15 residues. Germline V lookup: CDR1 SGHRS, CDR2 YFSETQ. The V and J ends lost 3 bases and 3 bases respectively, with 13 bases between them. The chain's CDR3 is CASSSAPRDYNEQFF. CDR3 coding DNA: TGCGCCAGCAGCTCGGCCCCCCGGGACTACAATGAGCAGTTCTTC. Full variable domain (remainder filled in from reference TRBV5-1 and TRBJ2-1): KAGVTQTPRYLIKTRGQQVTLSCSPISGHRSVSWYQQTPGQGLQFLFEYFSETQRNKGNFPGRFSGRQFSNSRSEMNVSTLELGDSALYLCASSSAPRDYNEQFFGPGTRLTVL.

The chain couples TRBV4-3 to TRBJ2-6; D is ambiguous. CDR1 LGHNA and CDR2 YSLEER come from the germline V gene. CDR3 size: 17 residues. Trimming removed 1 base from V and 1 base from J, with 11 bases in between. CDR3 DNA: TGCGCCAGCAGCCAAGGGGCTAGGCCTTCTGGGGCCAACGTCCTGACTTTC. Translated, it gives CASSQGARPSGANVLTF.

This clone was recorded a few times. This chain connects TRBV28 to TRBJ2-1; no definite D call. The CDR3 length is 14 residues. V dropped 4 bases and J dropped 5 bases, with 12 bases sitting between them. CDR1 and CDR2 from the germline V gene are MDHEN and SYDVKM. The DNA of the CDR3 is TGTGCCAGCAGTTCCAGCGCCTGGAACAATGAGCAGTTCTTC. Protein product: CASSSSAWNNEQFF.

The rearrangement uses TRBV7-3 and TRBJ2-5, with D perhaps TRBD1 or TRBD2 (5 bases each). The germline V and J ends were trimmed by 3 bases and 1 base, with 12 bases remaining between them. In germline, CDR1 is SGHTA, CDR2 FQGTGA. The CDR3 consists of 15 residues. In DNA form, the CDR3 reads TGTGCCAGCAGCTTGGGGGTAGCCCCCCAAGAGACCCAGTACTTC. This codes for CASSLGVAPQETQYF.

This clone was seen a handful of times. The genes are TRBV5-1 and TRBJ2-7, with 9 nucleotides matching TRBD1. Germline V gene data show CDR1 as SGHRS and CDR2 as YFSETQ. V dropped 4 bases and J dropped 2; count of bases not matched to a gene: 4. The CDR3 totals 14 residues. Here the CDR3 DNA reads TGCGCCAGCAGCCCTTGGACAGGGGCCTACGAGCAGTACTTC. It codes for CASSPWTGAYEQYF.

The rearrangement joins TRBV27 to TRBJ2-4; D is perhaps TRBD1 (5 bases). This CDR3 comprises 15 residues. V lost 5 bases and J lost 6, with 17 bases in between. Germline V lookup: CDR1 MNHEY, CDR2 SMNVEV (reference sequence). The CDR3 region has the DNA TGTGCCAGCAGTCCCACGACAGATACTATAAACATTCAGTACTTC. It yields the protein CASSPTTDTINIQYF.

This clone has only one observation. This sequence joins TRBV6-5 and TRBJ2-7; D not resolved. V lost 10 bases and J lost 2, with 21 bases in between. The CDR3 spans 15 residues. The germline CDR1 and CDR2 sequences are MNHEY and SVGAGI. CDR3 DNA sequence: TGTGCCACCCTAAACCCCGGTGGGCAGACCTACGAGCAGTACTTC. Its translation: CATLNPGGQTYEQYF.

In this sample, this clone turned up a few times. The rearrangement links TRBV4-2 to TRBJ1-3; 7 nucleotides line up with TRBD1. Germline values: CDR1 LGHNA, CDR2 YNFKEQ. The CDR3 runs 18 residues. V shed 0 bases and J 2 bases; nucleotides not matched to a gene: 10. The CDR3 DNA reads TGTGCCAGCAGCCAAGATCCCGGCCCGGGGACAGCTGGAAACACCATATATTTT. Protein sequence: CASSQDPGPGTAGNTIYF.

The J gene is TRBJ2-1, the V gene TRBV6-1; 8 bases fit TRBD2. The germline gives CDR1 MNHNS, CDR2 SASEGT. CDR3 length equals 15 residues. V gave up 4 bases and J gave up 9 bases; unmatched junction bases: 11. CDR3 bases: TGTGCCAGCAGTGTTTCCGGGACTAGTCATAGTGAGCAGTTCTTC. Translating it yields CASSVSGTSHSEQFF.

The chain has TRBV28 and TRBJ2-5; 11 bases fit TRBD2. The CDR3 covers 18 residues. V was pared by 4 bases and J by 5 bases, with 15 bases of the junction left unmatched. CDR1 and CDR2 from the germline V gene are MDHEN and SYDVKM. This chain's CDR3 is CASSSSGRLGVGRETQYF. The CDR3 DNA sequence: TGTGCCAGCAGTTCTAGCGGGAGGTTGGGGGTAGGTCGTGAGACCCAGTACTTC.

This sequence joins TRBV7-7 and TRBJ2-1, with D perhaps matching TRBD2 (5 bases). Germline V gene data show CDR1 as SSHAT and CDR2 as FNYEAQ (reference sequence). The CDR3 sequence is 12 residues long. The V and J ends lost 9 bases and 8 bases respectively, with 14 bases between them. The CDR3 here is CASGLSTDEQFF. The CDR3 DNA reads TGTGCCAGTGGACTCTCAACCGATGAGCAGTTCTTC.

The chain uses TRBV28 and TRBJ2-2, with 11 bases aligning to TRBD2. The CDR3 contains 19 residues. Trimming at V came to 7 bases and at J to 5 bases, leaving 18 bases not matched to a gene. CDR1 and CDR2 from the germline V gene are MDHEN and SYDVKM. CDR3 nucleotide sequence: TGTGCCAGCATTGGGGGGGGACTAGCGGCCACCGGGAGGACCGGGGAGCTGTTTTTT. This sequence encodes CASIGGGLAATGRTGELFF. The entire variable domain, with the rest obtained from reference TRBV28 and TRBJ2-2, is as follows: DVKVTQSSRYLVKRTGEKVFLECVQDMDHENMFWYRQDPGLGLRLIYFSYDVKMKEKGDIPEGYSVSREKKERFSLILESASTNQTSMYLCASIGGGLAATGRTGELFFGEGSRLTVL.